Below, 21 T cell receptor beta chains from the same sample are listed, as sequenced in a study of radiation and T cells in renal cell carcinoma. The sample's time point: blood 2 weeks post-SBRT. Specified treatment: 15 Gy SBRT to primary tumor, nephrectomy 4 weeks later. The data were produced by immunoSEQ multiplex PCR, yet TCRdb's version contains in-frame clones alone and is incomplete. The profile shows about 120,000 clones, around 81% of them singletons. The sample in question was blood, obtained from a patient whose treatment included radiotherapy and nephrectomy. The source of these receptors is a man in his fifties or sixties with renal cell carcinoma.

This clone is a singleton in its sample. This sequence joins TRBV6-4 and TRBJ2-3; TRBD2 aligns across 10 bases. Germline CDR1 is MRHNA and CDR2 is SNTAGT. V gave up 3 bases and J gave up 0 bases; unmatched junction bases: 9. This CDR3 is built from 18 residues. In nucleotides, the CDR3 is TGTGCCAGCAGTGAGGGGTGGACTAGCGGCCCTAGCACAGATACGCAGTATTTT. Amino acid sequence: CASSEGWTSGPSTDTQYF.

This clone was counted once. V is TRBV5-1 and J is TRBJ2-1, with 13 bases matching TRBD2. Germline CDR1 reads SGHRS; CDR2 reads YFSETQ. The CDR3 runs to 16 residues. Germline trimming cut 4 bases from V and 4 bases from J; bases unmatched to any gene: 5. As DNA, the CDR3 is TGCGCCAGCAGCGCGGGACTAGCGGGAAAGTACAATGAGCAGTTCTTC. Translating gives CASSAGLAGKYNEQFF.

This chain links TRBV7-8 with TRBJ2-7, with D perhaps matching TRBD1 or TRBD2 (6 bases each). CDR1 is SGHVS, CDR2 FQNEAQ, per germline. The V end lost 4 bases, the J end lost 0 bases, and 13 bases lay between the germline ends. This CDR3 has 15 amino acids. The CDR3 nucleotides are TGTGCCAGCAGCTCGGGGGCGGTAAGCTCCTACGAGCAGTACTTC. The encoded protein is CASSSGAVSSYEQYF.

On this clone itself: At one of its ends the junction is not consistent with the germline gene, which may arise from a read error. Other DNA sequences in the same sample also yield this CDR3. This chain links TRBV10-1 with TRBJ2-2; D remains unclear. The V gene's germline CDR1 is WNHNN and CDR2 SYGVQD (reference sequence). The CDR3 is 12 amino acids. This chain's CDR3 is CASSENTGELFF. The DNA for the CDR3 is TGCGCCAGTAGTGAGAACACCGGGGAGCTGTTTTTT.

The rearrangement uses TRBV18 and TRBJ1-1; D might be TRBD1 (6 bases). Germline CDR1 KGHSH, CDR2 LQKENI. The CDR3 sequence is 16 residues long. V lost 0 bases and J 0 bases, leaving 11 bases between the germline ends. CDR3 region: CASSPPNRGMNTEAFF. The DNA of the CDR3 is TGTGCCAGCTCACCACCGAATAGGGGGATGAACACTGAAGCTTTCTTT.

V is TRBV7-2 and J is TRBJ1-1, with TRBD1 matching 11 bases. The CDR3 totals 15 residues. CDR1 and CDR2 from the germline V gene are SGHTA and FQGNSA. After removal of 2 bases from V and 4 bases from J, the junction contained 3 bases not matched to a gene. The DNA of the CDR3 is TGTGCCAGCAGCTTACTCGGGACAGGGGGCACTGAAGCTTTCTTT. Amino acid sequence: CASSLLGTGGTEAFF.

The V gene is TRBV2, the J gene TRBJ2-1; tentative D call: TRBD2 (6 bases). This CDR3 comprises 16 residues. The V gene's germline CDR1 is SNHLY and CDR2 FYNNEI. Trimming cost V 4 bases and J 4 bases, with 17 bases left between them. CDR3 DNA sequence: TGTGCCAGCAGTGGACTACGGGGGATTTCGTACAATGAGCAGTTCTTC. Encoded protein: CASSGLRGISYNEQFF. Full variable domain (rest looked up from reference TRBV2 and TRBJ2-1): EPEVTQTPSHQVTQMGQEVILRCVPISNHLYFYWYRQILGQKVEFLVSFYNNEISEKSEIFDDQFSVERPDGSNFTLKIRSTKLEDSAMYFCASSGLRGISYNEQFFGPGTRLTVL.

In its sample, this clone was seen a few times. This chain connects TRBV19 to TRBJ1-5, with 10 bases fitting TRBD1. This CDR3 is 14 amino acids long. The ends lost 7 bases at V and 2 bases at J; junction bases unmatched: 2. Germline V gene sequence: CDR1 LNHDA, CDR2 SQIVND (reference sequence). DNA for the CDR3: TGTGCCAGTACCGGGACAGGGGGCAATCAGCCCCAGCATTTT. Protein product: CASTGTGGNQPQHF.

This chain connects TRBV7-9 to TRBJ2-7; D possibly corresponds to TRBD1 (5 bases). This CDR3 is 13 amino acids long. Trimming removed 7 bases from V and 6 bases from J, with 16 bases in between. In germline, CDR1 is SEHNR, CDR2 FQNEAQ (reference sequence). CDR3 nucleotides: TGTGCCAGCAACCCTGTCGGAAGGGGCGAGCAGTACTTC. Protein product: CASNPVGRGEQYF.

This clone was seen a few times. The chain joins TRBV27 to TRBJ2-2, with D possibly TRBD1 on 5 matching bases. This CDR3 has 13 amino acids. Trimming pared 3 bases from V and 6 bases from J, leaving 8 bases between. The germline V gene encodes CDR1 MNHEY and CDR2 SMNVEV (reference sequence). The CDR3 loop is CASSFIGAGELFF. The CDR3 bases are TGTGCCAGCAGTTTTATAGGGGCCGGGGAGCTGTTTTTT.

The chain is built from TRBV11-2 and TRBJ1-3; D is perhaps TRBD1 (5 bases). Germline V CDR1 and CDR2: SGHAT, FQNNGV. V was pared by 5 bases and J by 3 bases, with 17 bases between. The CDR3 is 16 residues long. The CDR3 is CASSLLGQGSGNTIYF. In DNA form, the CDR3 reads TGTGCCAGCAGCCTTCTCGGGCAGGGAAGTGGAAACACCATATATTTT.

DNA of the CDR3: TGCGCCAGCAGCCTGGGGAGGGGCGAGACCCAGTACTTC. Protein sequence: CASSLGRGETQYF. V is TRBV5-1 and J is TRBJ2-5; 7 bases map to TRBD2. CDR1 and CDR2 (germline): SGHRS, YFSETQ. V shed 4 bases and J 5 bases; nucleotides not matched to a gene: 5. CDR3 size: 13 residues.

V usage is TRBV27 and J usage is TRBJ2-5, with D perhaps being TRBD1 or TRBD2 (6 bases each). Deletions cut 6 bases from V and 5 bases from J, with 13 bases between. From germline, CDR1 is MNHEY and CDR2 SMNVEV (reference sequence). There are 13 residues in the CDR3. The CDR3 DNA reads as TGTGCCAGCAGCGCAAGGGGGAGGGAGACCCAGTACTTC. It is translated as CASSARGRETQYF.

The genes are TRBV9 and TRBJ2-5, with TRBD2 matching over 7 bases. V shed 7 bases and J 2 bases; nucleotides not matched to a gene: 8. The CDR3 is 14 amino acids. CDR1 and CDR2 from the germline V gene are SGDLS and YYNGEE. The CDR3 region has the DNA TGTGCCAGCCAACGGGACTACGAGCAAGAGACCCAGTACTTC. This encodes CASQRDYEQETQYF.

This sequence joins TRBV18 and TRBJ1-6; D is uncertain. The CDR3 is 14 amino acids. Between the trimmed V and J ends, which lost 3 bases and 8 bases, there was a span of 11 bases. Germline values: CDR1 KGHSH, CDR2 LQKENI. The CDR3 sequence: CASSPGITDSPLHF. CDR3 nucleotides: TGTGCCAGCTCACCGGGTATTACGGATTCACCCCTCCACTTT. The full variable domain, completed using reference TRBV18 and TRBJ1-6, is NAGVMQNPRHLVRRRGQEARLRCSPMKGHSHVYWYRQLPEEGLKFMVYLQKENIIDESGMPKERFSAEFPKEGPSILRIQQVVRGDSAAYFCASSPGITDSPLHFGNGTRLTVT.

The chain uses TRBV18 and TRBJ2-7; tentative D call: TRBD2 (6 bases). V lost 6 bases, J lost 2 bases, and 17 bases lay in between. Germline-derived CDR1 and CDR2 are KGHSH and LQKENI. This CDR3 comprises 15 residues. CDR3 nucleotides: TGTGCCAGCTCCCCGAGGGTAGGAGGGACCTACGAGCAGTACTTC. Protein: CASSPRVGGTYEQYF.

The V and J genes are TRBV10-3 and TRBJ2-7; D gene uncertain. The CDR3 length is 13 residues. Trimming stripped 10 bases from V and 2 bases from J, with 15 bases between. Germline CDR1 ENHRY, CDR2 SYGVKD. CDR3 in amino acids: CASIPDVTYEQYF. CDR3 nucleotide sequence: TGTGCCAGCATCCCGGACGTAACCTACGAGCAGTACTTC.

This chain links TRBV6-6 with TRBJ2-5, with 8 bases identical to TRBD2. There are 14 residues in the CDR3. The germline CDR1 and CDR2 sequences are MNHNY and SVGAGI (reference sequence). V lost 6 bases, J lost 5 bases, and 8 bases stayed unmatched. The CDR3 DNA sequence: TGTGCCAGCAGCCCCGGGACTAGGGAGGAGACCCAGTACTTC. Protein: CASSPGTREETQYF.

J is TRBJ1-5 and V is TRBV2; no reliable D call. Germline CDR1 SNHLY, CDR2 FYNNEI. Trimming shortened V by 6 bases and J by 0 bases, and 15 bases separated the two germline ends. The CDR3 is 16 residues long. The CDR3 sequence: CASRDGITYSNQPQHF. The CDR3 DNA follows: TGTGCCAGCAGAGACGGGATTACATATAGCAATCAGCCCCAGCATTTT.

The V call is TRBV7-9, the J call TRBJ1-5; D is undetermined. This CDR3 spans 12 amino acids. Trimming took 2 bases from V and 4 from J, leaving 3 bases between them. Germline-derived CDR1 and CDR2 are SEHNR and FQNEAQ (reference sequence). CDR3 in amino acids: CASSLWNQPQHF. The CDR3 region has the DNA TGTGCCAGCAGCTTATGGAATCAGCCCCAGCATTTT.

The rearrangement links TRBV4-2 to TRBJ2-6; the D gene is possibly TRBD1 (6 bases). This CDR3 has 16 amino acids. From germline, CDR1 is LGHNA and CDR2 YNFKEQ. The V gene lost 2 bases and the J gene lost 1 base, with 9 bases spanning the gap. The CDR3 DNA reads TGTGCCAGCAGCCAATCAAGGGGGTCTGGGGCCAACGTCCTGACTTTC. It specifies CASSQSRGSGANVLTF.